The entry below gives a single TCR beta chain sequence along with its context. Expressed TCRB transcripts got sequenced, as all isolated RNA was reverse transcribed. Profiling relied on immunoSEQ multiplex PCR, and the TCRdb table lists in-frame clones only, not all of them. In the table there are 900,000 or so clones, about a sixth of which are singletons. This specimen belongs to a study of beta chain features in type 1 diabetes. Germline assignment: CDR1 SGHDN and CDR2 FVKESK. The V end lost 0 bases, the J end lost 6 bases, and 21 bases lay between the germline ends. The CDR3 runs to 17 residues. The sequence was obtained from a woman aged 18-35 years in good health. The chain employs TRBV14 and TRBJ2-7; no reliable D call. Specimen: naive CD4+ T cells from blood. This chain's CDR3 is CASSQEISNTGLSEQYF. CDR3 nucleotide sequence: TGTGCCAGCAGCCAAGAGATTTCCAATACCGGGCTCTCCGAGCAGTACTTC.